One sample yielded the 30 T cell receptor beta chains listed below, sequenced in a study of T-cell reconstitution after alpha-beta-depleted transplantation in children. It was with unique molecular identifiers that the TCRbeta library was prepared. One entry per CDR3 protein, called by TCRdb with MiXCR from the PCR reads. The table includes about 480,000 distinct CDR3 sequences, around 13% detected once. The specimen was PBMCs from the stem cell graft donor, collected from the stem cell graft. All receptors come from a human donor who donated a stem cell graft to a child with combined immunodeficiency.

The sample holds many counts of this clonotype. The genes are TRBV14 and TRBJ2-7; D uncertain. The V gene lost 1 base and the J gene lost 3 bases, with 4 bases spanning the gap. Germline CDR1 SGHDN, CDR2 FVKESK. CDR3 length: 12 residues. CDR3 loop: CASSQGYYEQYF. CDR3 nucleotide sequence: TGTGCCAGCAGCCAAGGATACTACGAGCAGTACTTC.

The chain joins TRBV6-2 or TRBV6-3 to TRBJ1-1; the D is unclear. Per germline, CDR1 MNHEY and CDR2 SVGEGT. V was shortened by 0 bases and J by 4 bases, with 6 bases between the two germline ends. The CDR3 is 13 residues long. The CDR3 nucleotides are TGTGCCAGCAGTTACTCGGGGATCACTGAAGCTTTCTTT. It encodes CASSYSGITEAFF.

This clonotype was observed a few times. The junction shows a germline mismatch at one end, possibly a read error. The rearrangement links TRBV7-9 to TRBJ2-1; 8 nucleotides match TRBD2. Germline V lookup: CDR1 SEHNR, CDR2 FQNEAQ (reference sequence). The CDR3 is 15 residues long. The CDR3 is CASSLAGSTDNEQFF. As DNA, the CDR3 is TGTGCCAGCAGCCTAGCGGGTTCCACAGACAATGAGCAGTTCTTC.

This clonotype has just a few counts. The J gene is TRBJ2-7, the V gene TRBV2, with D perhaps TRBD1 or TRBD2 (5 bases each). Germline V gene data show CDR1 as SNHLY and CDR2 as FYNNEI. The CDR3 spans 14 residues. The V and J ends lost 8 bases and 6 bases respectively, with 20 bases between them. Here the CDR3 reads CASLNPGDRAEQYF. The CDR3 DNA is TGTGCCAGCCTTAATCCCGGGGACCGCGCCGAGCAGTACTTC.

This clonotype was picked up a small number of times. The chain couples TRBV29-1 to TRBJ1-1; 9 bases are a match to TRBD1. Per the germline V gene, CDR1 is SQVTM and CDR2 is ANQGSEA. The CDR3 is made up of 12 amino acids. The V segment lost 6 bases and the J segment 11 bases; nucleotides outside the gene matches: 10. The CDR3 sequence is CSVWDRAVGAFF. The CDR3 coding sequence is TGCAGCGTCTGGGACAGGGCCGTTGGGGCTTTCTTT.

This clonotype was seen repeatedly, ten times or more. V gene TRBV6-1 combines with J gene TRBJ1-4; TRBD1 aligns across 9 bases. V shed 5 bases, J shed 7 bases, and the junction held 5 bases outside the gene matches. Germline V CDR1 and CDR2: MNHNS, SASEGT. The CDR3 loop spans 14 amino acids. CDR3 in DNA: TGTGCCAGCAGTCAACAGGGGGCGAGTGAAAAACTGTTTTTT. Its protein is CASSQQGASEKLFF.

This clonotype was observed many times. The chain links TRBV28 to TRBJ2-7; maybe TRBD1 (6 bases). Germline-derived CDR1 and CDR2 are MDHEN and SYDVKM. The CDR3 is 14 residues long. V dropped 3 bases and J dropped 0 bases, with 9 bases sitting between them. CDR3 coding DNA: TGTGCCAGCAGTTTCTACAGGGACTCCTACGAGCAGTACTTC. The encoded protein is CASSFYRDSYEQYF.

This clonotype appeared many times. The chain couples TRBV9 to TRBJ2-1; 11 nucleotides agree with TRBD2. Trimming cost V 2 bases and J 14 bases; bases outside gene matches: 9. This CDR3 region has 14 residues. In germline, CDR1 is SGDLS, CDR2 YYNGEE. This CDR3 is CASSVSGGAAPEFF. CDR3 nucleotides: TGTGCCAGCAGCGTTAGCGGGGGGGCTGCTCCAGAGTTCTTC.

The table lists this clonotype with a few counts. The rearrangement uses TRBV6-2 or TRBV6-3 and TRBJ2-2; D gene ambiguous. This CDR3 contains 15 residues. Deletions cut 2 bases from V and 5 bases from J, with 12 bases between. The germline V gene has CDR1 MNHEY and CDR2 SVGEGT. CDR3: CASSYGVWRTGELFF. DNA of the CDR3: TGTGCCAGCAGTTACGGGGTCTGGCGGACCGGGGAGCTGTTTTTT.

This clonotype was picked up a small number of times. V and J are TRBV5-1 and TRBJ2-3; 8 bases are a match to TRBD2. V lost 2 bases to trimming and J lost 2 bases; unmatched junction nucleotides: 10. There are 17 residues in the CDR3. Germline loops: CDR1 SGHRS, CDR2 YFSETQ. The CDR3 protein is CASSFVAGGHITDTQYF. The CDR3 DNA reads TGCGCCAGCAGCTTCGTTGCGGGAGGACATATCACAGATACGCAGTATTTT.

The chain joins TRBV5-1 to TRBJ1-1, with D hard to call. Germline CDR1 reads SGHRS; CDR2 reads YFSETQ. This CDR3 contains 13 residues. The V end lost 0 bases, the J end lost 3 bases, and 6 bases lay between the germline ends. Here the CDR3 DNA reads TGCGCCAGCAGCTTGGATGGGGACACTGAAGCTTTCTTT. Protein product: CASSLDGDTEAFF.

V usage is TRBV15 and J usage is TRBJ1-2; a possible D gene is TRBD1 (5 bases). Trimming took off 0 bases at V and 2 bases at J, with 13 bases between the two ends. Germline loops: CDR1 LNHNV, CDR2 YYDKDF (reference sequence). This CDR3 comprises 16 residues. CDR3 protein: CATSRDGGVENYGYTF. The CDR3, as DNA: TGTGCCACCAGCAGAGATGGAGGGGTAGAAAACTATGGCTACACCTTC.

This clonotype showed up many times. V usage is TRBV12-3 or TRBV12-4 and J usage is TRBJ1-2; D is perhaps TRBD1 (6 bases). This CDR3 has 18 residues. Trimming pared 5 bases from V and 5 bases from J, leaving 27 bases between. The CDR3 sequence is CASSPLTGWSGLRYGYTF. As DNA, the CDR3 is TGTGCCAGCAGTCCCCTAACAGGGTGGAGCGGACTGAGGTATGGCTACACCTTC.

The chain has TRBV11-1 and TRBJ2-7, with 10 bases fitting TRBD2. CDR1 is SGHAT and CDR2 is FQDESV in the germline V gene (reference sequence). J gave up 3 bases and V 1 base, and 3 bases lay outside the gene matches. The length of the CDR3 is 15 residues. CDR3 amino acids: CASSLVTSGDYEQYF. The CDR3 nucleotides read TGTGCCAGCAGCTTAGTCACTAGCGGGGACTACGAGCAGTACTTC.

This clonotype turned up a few times. The gene calls are TRBV12-3 or TRBV12-4 and TRBJ1-4, with 9 bases aligning to TRBD1. The CDR3 totals 14 residues. V shed 6 bases and J 5 bases; nucleotides not matched to a gene: 4. This CDR3 is CASRLTGGNEKLFF. The CDR3 region has the DNA TGTGCCAGCAGGCTGACAGGGGGGAATGAAAAACTGTTTTTT.

This clonotype was seen repeatedly, ten times or more. In nucleotides, the CDR3 is TGCAGCGTTGAGACAGGCCAAAATCAGCCCCAGCATTTT. Its translation: CSVETGQNQPQHF. The chain carries TRBV29-1 and TRBJ1-5; a weak D match, TRBD1 (6 bases). Germline V gene lookup returns CDR1 SQVTM and CDR2 ANQGSEA. This CDR3 has 13 residues. Trimming cost V 3 bases and J 4 bases, with 10 bases left between them.

This chain uses TRBV5-1 with TRBJ2-2; TRBD2 matches 10 bases. Germline V lookup: CDR1 SGHRS, CDR2 YFSETQ. Losses at the gene ends were 4 bases for V and 5 bases for J; bases not matched to a gene: 5. The CDR3 length is 15 residues. This CDR3 reads CASSPSGSVTGELFF. DNA for the CDR3: TGCGCCAGCAGCCCTAGCGGGAGTGTTACCGGGGAGCTGTTTTTT.

At least ten counts were recorded for this clonotype. V usage is TRBV6-1 and J usage is TRBJ2-7, with 7 bases aligning to TRBD2. Germline values: CDR1 MNHNS, CDR2 SASEGT. This CDR3 region has 16 residues. The J segment lost 0 bases and the V segment lost 8 bases, leaving 13 bases of the junction unmatched. For the CDR3, the DNA is TGTGCCAGCGCCCGGCGGGCGGGGGTTAGCTCCTACGAGCAGTACTTC. Amino acids: CASARRAGVSSYEQYF.

This clonotype was seen many times. The genes are TRBV4-3 and TRBJ2-7; no reliable D call. With 0 bases removed from V and 1 base from J, the gap between germline ends came to 7 bases. The CDR3 consists of 14 residues. Germline V gives CDR1 LGHNA, CDR2 YSLEER. CDR3 in amino acids: CASSQDSESYEQYF. The CDR3 DNA reads as TGCGCCAGCAGCCAAGATTCAGAGTCCTACGAGCAGTACTTC.

The table lists this clonotype with many counts. This chain uses TRBV6-1 with TRBJ2-3; 14 nucleotides match TRBD2. J was trimmed by 5 bases and V by 6 bases; bases with no gene match: 7. Germline CDR1 is MNHNS and CDR2 is SASEGT. The CDR3 extends over 16 amino acids. The CDR3, as DNA: TGTGCCAGCAGGCCCGGACTAGCGGGAGGACAAGATACGCAGTATTTT. This translates into CASRPGLAGGQDTQYF.

This chain links TRBV24-1 with TRBJ2-3; 7 nucleotides align to TRBD2. Germline V CDR1 and CDR2: KGHDR, SFDVKD. The CDR3 covers 18 residues. V shed 1 base, J shed 4 bases, and the junction held 13 bases outside the gene matches. The CDR3 sequence: CATSDFPSGTRNSDTQYF. CDR3 DNA: TGTGCCACCAGTGATTTCCCTAGCGGAACAAGAAATTCAGATACGCAGTATTTT.

The rearrangement uses TRBV5-6 and TRBJ2-2, with D perhaps matching TRBD1 (6 bases). In germline, CDR1 is SGHDT, CDR2 YYEEEE. Trimming removed 5 bases at V and 6 bases at J, with 11 bases between. The length of the CDR3 is 13 residues. The CDR3: CASSRNRAGELFF. The DNA for the CDR3 is TGTGCCAGCAGTCGGAACAGGGCCGGGGAGCTGTTTTTT. Together with reference TRBV5-6 and TRBJ2-2, the CDR3 gives the full variable domain: DAGVTQSPTHLIKTRGQQVTLRCSPKSGHDTVSWYQQALGQGPQFIFQYYEEEERQRGNFPDRFSGHQFPNYSSELNVNALLLGDSALYLCASSRNRAGELFFGEGSRLTVL.

The chain links TRBV20-1 to TRBJ2-2, with 9 bases lining up with TRBD2. The trim removed 6 bases at V and 5 bases at J, leaving 4 bases unmatched. The CDR3 consists of 13 residues. Germline values: CDR1 DFQATT, CDR2 SNEGSKA (reference sequence). CDR3 in amino acids: CSAIAGETGELFF. Written as DNA, the CDR3 is TGCAGTGCCATAGCGGGAGAGACCGGGGAGCTGTTTTTT.

The table lists this clonotype with a few counts. V and J are TRBV15 and TRBJ2-1; the D call may be TRBD1 or TRBD2 (5 bases each). This CDR3 is built from 13 residues. V was clipped by 5 bases and J by 10 bases, with 15 bases between them. Germline values: CDR1 LNHNV, CDR2 YYDKDF (reference sequence). Here the CDR3 reads CATSPRDDREQFF. Written as DNA, the CDR3 is TGTGCCACCAGCCCCCGGGACGACCGGGAGCAGTTCTTC.

In this sample, this clonotype turned up a few times. This chain connects TRBV18 to TRBJ2-2; tentative D call: TRBD1 (5 bases). The CDR3 length is 19 residues. The V end lost 4 bases, the J end lost 3 bases, and 24 bases lay between the germline ends. Germline V CDR1 and CDR2: KGHSH, LQKENI. The CDR3 DNA sequence: TGTGCCAGCTCACAACCTCCTTCCTGGGCAGGGAAGGACACCGGGGAGCTGTTTTTT. Translated: CASSQPPSWAGKDTGELFF.

This clonotype was detected many times. The CDR3 is CSARDASGALQETQYF. Here the CDR3 DNA reads TGCAGTGCTAGAGATGCCAGCGGGGCCCTCCAAGAGACCCAGTACTTC. This chain joins TRBV20-1 and TRBJ2-5; 7 positions agree with TRBD2. This CDR3 is built from 16 residues. Trimming took 0 bases from V and 1 from J; bases not matched to a gene: 8. Germline CDR1 and CDR2: DFQATT and SNEGSKA (reference sequence).

This sequence joins TRBV27 and TRBJ2-1, with TRBD2 matching 12 bases. CDR1 and CDR2 from the germline V gene are MNHEY and SMNVEV (reference sequence). The J segment lost 9 bases and the V segment lost 5 bases, leaving 8 bases of the junction unmatched. This CDR3 is built from 15 residues. The DNA for the CDR3 is TGTGCCAGCAGTAAGAGACTAGCGGGAGTAAGTGAGCAGTTCTTC. This encodes CASSKRLAGVSEQFF.

The chain has TRBV6-2 or TRBV6-3 and TRBJ2-1; D is perhaps TRBD1 (5 bases). Trimming pared 5 bases from V and 5 bases from J, leaving 16 bases between. Germline CDR1 is MNHEY and CDR2 is SVGEGT. The CDR3 runs 15 residues. The CDR3 loop reads CASSRGSYENNEQFF. Written as DNA, the CDR3 is TGTGCCAGCAGTAGGGGATCGTACGAAAACAATGAGCAGTTCTTC.

There are a few counts of this clonotype. The chain employs TRBV9 and TRBJ1-4; D ambiguous. V lost 2 bases and J lost 3, with 11 bases in between. The CDR3 sequence is 15 residues long. Germline-derived CDR1 and CDR2 are SGDLS and YYNGEE. CDR3 in DNA: TGTGCCAGCAGCGTGGGTGACGGGTCTAATGAAAAACTGTTTTTT. It encodes CASSVGDGSNEKLFF.

The table lists this clonotype with a few counts. This chain joins TRBV2 and TRBJ2-2, with TRBD2 identical over 13 bases. V lost 7 bases to trimming and J lost 5 bases; unmatched junction nucleotides: 4. The CDR3 runs 15 residues. CDR1 is SNHLY, CDR2 FYNNEI, per germline. The CDR3 DNA follows: TGTGCCAGCAACGGACTAGCGGGAGTAACCGGGGAGCTGTTTTTT. Translation: CASNGLAGVTGELFF.